The 27 T cell receptor beta chains presented below share a single source sample, sequenced in a study of OX40 agonist ivuxolimab in advanced cancers. TCRdb's table, derived via immunoSEQ multiplex PCR, lists solely in-frame clones and lacks some. Among under 100,000 clones listed, almost 90% were seen once. The source was CD4+ or CD8+ T cells sorted from blood, collected in a trial of the OX40 agonist ivuxolimab. These receptors originate from an adult with an advanced solid tumor such as melanoma, head and neck, liver or kidney cancer.

The chain carries TRBV28 and TRBJ2-5; no clear D gene. This CDR3 contains 12 residues. The V gene's germline CDR1 is MDHEN and CDR2 SYDVKM. Trimming pared 5 bases from V and 5 bases from J, leaving 9 bases between. CDR3 amino acids: CASSPYRETQYF. For the CDR3, the DNA is TGTGCCAGCAGTCCCTACCGGGAGACCCAGTACTTC.

This chain joins TRBV5-1 and TRBJ2-1, with D possibly being TRBD2 (5 bases). CDR1 SGHRS and CDR2 YFSETQ come from the germline V gene. Trimming cost V 4 bases and J 4 bases, with 15 bases left between them. CDR3 length: 15 residues. CDR3 sequence (DNA): TGCGCCAGCAGCCTTGAGGGAGTCGGGTACAATGAGCAGTTCTTC. It yields the protein CASSLEGVGYNEQFF.

V usage is TRBV7-7 and J usage is TRBJ2-5, with 8 positions matching TRBD1. CDR1 SSHAT and CDR2 FNYEAQ come from the germline V gene (reference sequence). This CDR3 is 14 amino acids long. The V segment lost 5 bases and the J segment 6 bases; nucleotides outside the gene matches: 8. CDR3 amino acids: CASSQDRVSQTQYF. CDR3 DNA: TGTGCCAGCAGCCAGGACAGGGTCAGTCAGACCCAGTACTTC.

The rearrangement joins TRBV5-1 to TRBJ2-3, with D possibly TRBD2 on 5 matching bases. The V end lost 7 bases, the J end lost 6 bases, and 15 bases lay between the germline ends. This CDR3 spans 13 amino acids. The germline gives CDR1 SGHRS, CDR2 YFSETQ. The CDR3: CASSLVLADTQYF. The DNA for the CDR3 is TGCGCCAGCTCACTAGTCTTAGCGGATACGCAGTATTTT.

This chain connects TRBV5-4 to TRBJ2-7; 7 bases fit TRBD2. Germline V gene data show CDR1 as SGHNT and CDR2 as YYREEE (reference sequence). The length of the CDR3 is 13 residues. Trimming took 0 bases from V and 3 from J; bases not matched to a gene: 0. The chain's CDR3 is CASSLGGGYEQYF. In DNA form, the CDR3 reads TGTGCCAGCAGCTTGGGCGGGGGCTACGAGCAGTACTTC.

This rearrangement joins TRBV19 to TRBJ1-1; 7 nucleotides align to TRBD1. This CDR3 region has 12 residues. The germline gives CDR1 LNHDA, CDR2 SQIVND (reference sequence). Germline trimming cut 4 bases from V and 4 bases from J; bases unmatched to any gene: 0. The CDR3 loop is CASSRQGTEAFF. The DNA for the CDR3 is TGTGCCAGTAGTAGACAGGGCACTGAAGCTTTCTTT.

The chain couples TRBV15 to TRBJ1-4; 11 nucleotides match TRBD1. Germline V gives CDR1 LNHNV, CDR2 YYDKDF (reference sequence). V dropped 1 base and J dropped 8; count of bases not matched to a gene: 6. The CDR3 spans 16 residues. The CDR3 DNA reads TGTGCCACCAGCAGAGCCGGGACAGGGGGTGCGGAAAAACTGTTTTTT. It codes for CATSRAGTGGAEKLFF.

The CDR3 here is CASRAGGVNTEAFF. CDR3 bases: TGTGCCAGCAGAGCGGGGGGGGTGAACACTGAAGCTTTCTTT. This chain joins TRBV6-6 and TRBJ1-1; D may be TRBD1 (5 bases). The CDR3 extends over 14 amino acids. Germline CDR1 is MNHNY and CDR2 is SVGAGI (reference sequence). The V end was cut by 6 bases, the J end by 0 bases, with 11 bases between.

This sequence joins TRBV28 and TRBJ1-1; D is unresolved. The V end was cut by 5 bases, the J end by 6 bases, with 10 bases between. Germline CDR1 and CDR2: MDHEN and SYDVKM. This CDR3 is 12 amino acids long. The CDR3 loop reads CASSLQDSEAFF. CDR3 nucleotide sequence: TGTGCCAGCAGTCTCCAGGATTCTGAAGCTTTCTTT.

The rearrangement joins TRBV5-1 to TRBJ2-7; weak D call: TRBD2 (6 bases). The CDR3 covers 14 residues. V lost 3 bases to trimming and J lost 3 bases, with 13 bases between them. The germline CDR1 and CDR2 sequences are SGHRS and YFSETQ. The CDR3 coding sequence is TGCGCCAGCAGCTCGGGACTGCAGGGCTACGAGCAGTACTTC. This codes for CASSSGLQGYEQYF.

The V call is TRBV7-9, the J call TRBJ1-1; D remains ambiguous. Trimming pared 2 bases from V and 11 bases from J, leaving 21 bases between. CDR3 size: 15 residues. Germline V gene sequence: CDR1 SEHNR, CDR2 FQNEAQ (reference sequence). The CDR3 nucleotides are TGTGCCAGCAGCTTAATTCCCCCCAGGAGCGAGAGGGCTTTCTTT. It specifies CASSLIPPRSERAFF.

The CDR3 loop reads CASARVGQTDTQYF. The CDR3 nucleotides are TGTGCCAGCGCTCGGGTGGGTCAAACAGATACGCAGTATTTT. The V gene is TRBV7-3, the J gene TRBJ2-3; D unresolved. CDR1 SGHTA and CDR2 FQGTGA come from the germline V gene. Trimming removed 8 bases from V and 3 bases from J, with 15 bases in between. The length of the CDR3 is 14 residues.

The rearrangement uses TRBV27 and TRBJ1-6; weak D call: TRBD1 (5 bases). With 1 base removed from V and 7 bases from J, the gap between germline ends came to 8 bases. In germline, CDR1 is MNHEY, CDR2 SMNVEV (reference sequence). This CDR3 contains 14 residues. The CDR3, as DNA: TGTGCCAGCAGTTTATGGCAGGGAAATTCACCCCTCCACTTT. As protein: CASSLWQGNSPLHF.

This rearrangement joins TRBV6-6 to TRBJ2-6; D uncertain. CDR3 length: 15 amino acids. V was clipped by 8 bases and J by 2 bases, with 13 bases between them. Germline CDR1 and CDR2: MNHNY and SVGAGI (reference sequence). CDR3 amino acids: CASDRPAAGANVLTF. The CDR3 bases are TGTGCCAGCGACCGTCCGGCAGCTGGGGCCAACGTCCTGACTTTC.

The chain couples TRBV2 to TRBJ2-1, with D possibly being TRBD1 (5 bases). The CDR3 is 12 amino acids. V was pared by 6 bases and J by 9 bases, with 12 bases between. Germline values: CDR1 SNHLY, CDR2 FYNNEI. CDR3 residues: CASSGRGGEQFF. The CDR3 nucleotides are TGTGCCAGCAGCGGAAGGGGTGGTGAGCAGTTCTTC.

The CDR3 DNA reads TGCGCCAGCAGCGCCGTCCTGACCAACTATGGCTACACCTTC. Translating gives CASSAVLTNYGYTF. The rearrangement joins TRBV5-1 to TRBJ1-2; the D is unclear. Looked up from germline, CDR1 is SGHRS and CDR2 is YFSETQ. Deletions cut 4 bases from V and 2 bases from J, with 12 bases between. There are 14 residues in the CDR3.

The CDR3 coding sequence is TGCGCCAGCAGCCAGAGACAGGGCCTTAGCAATCAGCCCCAGCATTTT. Amino acid sequence: CASSQRQGLSNQPQHF. The chain employs TRBV4-1 and TRBJ1-5; 7 nucleotides agree with TRBD1. The ends lost 3 bases at V and 0 bases at J; junction bases unmatched: 5. CDR1 is MGHRA and CDR2 is YSYEKL in the germline V gene. The CDR3 is 16 amino acids.

This chain links TRBV19 with TRBJ1-1; weak D call: TRBD1 (5 bases). V gave up 5 bases and J gave up 1 base, with 11 bases separating them. The CDR3 spans 14 residues. Germline CDR1 is LNHDA and CDR2 is SQIVND (reference sequence). The CDR3 DNA is TGTGCCAGTAGTGCCCCGGGGACGAACACTGAAGCTTTCTTT. As protein: CASSAPGTNTEAFF.

The chain recombines TRBV5-1 with TRBJ2-1, with 13 positions matching TRBD2. Germline assignment: CDR1 SGHRS and CDR2 YFSETQ. There are 15 residues in the CDR3. The ends lost 4 bases at V and 4 bases at J; junction bases unmatched: 2. The CDR3 DNA follows: TGCGCCAGCAGCACGGGACTAGCGGGGTACAATGAGCAGTTCTTC. This codes for CASSTGLAGYNEQFF. Using reference TRBV5-1 and TRBJ2-1 for the parts outside the CDR3, the full variable domain is KAGVTQTPRYLIKTRGQQVTLSCSPISGHRSVSWYQQTPGQGLQFLFEYFSETQRNKGNFPGRFSGRQFSNSRSEMNVSTLELGDSALYLCASSTGLAGYNEQFFGPGTRLTVL.

The V and J genes are TRBV30 and TRBJ2-5; possibly TRBD1 for D (5 bases). This CDR3 has 13 amino acids. Trimming took off 0 bases at V and 5 bases at J, with 10 bases between the two ends. CDR1 is GTSNPN and CDR2 is SVGIG in the germline V gene (reference sequence). CDR3 sequence (DNA): TGTGCCTGGAGTGTTTCCCCAGGGGAGACCCAGTACTTC. The encoded protein is CAWSVSPGETQYF.

The chain recombines TRBV6-1 with TRBJ2-1, with 10 nucleotides matching TRBD2. In germline, CDR1 is MNHNS, CDR2 SASEGT. The CDR3 spans 15 residues. The ends lost 8 bases at V and 1 base at J; junction bases unmatched: 5. The CDR3 nucleotides read TGTGCCAGCCTGTCTAGCGGGAGATCCTACAATGAGCAGTTCTTC. It is translated as CASLSSGRSYNEQFF.

This clone was counted once. The chain is built from TRBV5-1 and TRBJ2-7; 8 bases are shared with TRBD1. V shed 3 bases and J 3 bases; nucleotides not matched to a gene: 5. Germline loops: CDR1 SGHRS, CDR2 YFSETQ. The CDR3 is made up of 14 amino acids. CDR3 coding DNA: TGCGCCAGCAGCTCACAGGGGGTAAACTACGAGCAGTACTTC. It encodes CASSSQGVNYEQYF.

The CDR3 is CASRGTGTNTGELFF. CDR3 sequence (DNA): TGCGCCAGCAGGGGGACAGGGACCAATACCGGGGAGCTGTTTTTT. The chain has TRBV5-1 and TRBJ2-2, with TRBD1 matching 9 bases. The CDR3 spans 15 residues. Looked up from germline, CDR1 is SGHRS and CDR2 is YFSETQ. V lost 5 bases and J lost 5; bases outside the gene matches: 7.

The chain couples TRBV5-7 to TRBJ2-7, with 9 bases that match TRBD2. TRBV5-7 is assigned to the ORF class and has an uncertain function. V was clipped by 5 bases and J by 10 bases; unmatched bases: 7. The CDR3 loop spans 12 amino acids. In DNA form, the CDR3 reads TGTGCCAGCAGTCGCAGCGGGGGGTTACAGTACTTC. Residues: CASSRSGGLQYF.

V is TRBV7-3 and J is TRBJ2-2, with a weak D call TRBD1 (6 bases). The germline V gene has CDR1 SGHTA and CDR2 FQGTGA. The CDR3 runs 16 residues. V was clipped by 5 bases and J by 2 bases, with 15 bases between them. The CDR3 reads CASSPTPGQNTGELFF. As DNA, the CDR3 is TGTGCCAGCAGCCCCACACCGGGACAAAACACCGGGGAGCTGTTTTTT.

The chain links TRBV7-2 to TRBJ1-5; D unclear. Germline V lookup: CDR1 SGHTA, CDR2 FQGNSA. The CDR3 spans 16 residues. V was trimmed by 0 bases and J by 0 bases, leaving 9 bases between them. The CDR3 sequence is CASSLAGGYSNQPQHF. The CDR3 coding sequence is TGTGCCAGCAGCTTAGCGGGCGGCTATAGCAATCAGCCCCAGCATTTT.

This chain uses TRBV5-6 with TRBJ1-5, with TRBD1 matching 7 bases. The CDR3 runs 14 residues. Germline V gene sequence: CDR1 SGHDT, CDR2 YYEEEE. Trimming removed 4 bases from V and 6 bases from J; junction bases left unmatched: 7. Here the CDR3 DNA reads TGTGCCAGCAGCCCCGACAGGGCGGCTCAGCCCCAGCATTTT. Translated, it gives CASSPDRAAQPQHF.